This passage covers 9 T cell receptor beta chains from one sample sequenced in a study of blood T cell repertoires in COVID-19. The repertoire was sequenced with immunoSEQ multiplex PCR; TCRdb's copy has only in-frame clones and lacks some. The top ten hold about 7% of the sample, which has approximately 390,000 clones, almost 90% seen once. The material sequenced was peripheral blood. These receptors were obtained from a man in his late teens or twenties with active or convalescent COVID-19.

The chain carries TRBV19 and TRBJ2-1; D is perhaps TRBD1 (6 bases). The CDR3 extends over 13 amino acids. The V end was cut by 6 bases, the J end by 4 bases, with 10 bases between. Germline loops: CDR1 LNHDA, CDR2 SQIVND (reference sequence). In DNA form, the CDR3 reads TGTGCCAGTAGACAGGGTGGGTACAATGAGCAGTTCTTC. Its translation: CASRQGGYNEQFF.

The chain recombines TRBV11-2 with TRBJ2-5; 12 positions agree with TRBD2. Trimming removed 4 bases from V and 2 bases from J; junction bases left unmatched: 8. The CDR3 loop spans 17 amino acids. Per the germline V gene, CDR1 is SGHAT and CDR2 is FQNNGV. The CDR3 sequence is CASSSNRTSGVQETQYF. CDR3 nucleotide sequence: TGTGCCAGCAGCTCTAACCGGACTAGCGGGGTGCAAGAGACCCAGTACTTC. The variable domain in full, completed from reference TRBV11-2 and TRBJ2-5, reads EAGVAQSPRYKIIEKRQSVAFWCNPISGHATLYWYQQILGQGPKLLIQFQNNGVVDDSQLPKDRFSAERLKGVDSTLKIQPAKLEDSAVYLCASSSNRTSGVQETQYFGPGTRLLVL.

Only one count was recorded for this clone. The chain combines TRBV9 with TRBJ2-2, with 9 bases fitting TRBD2. CDR1 is SGDLS and CDR2 is YYNGEE in the germline V gene. With V trimmed by 3 bases and J by 8 bases, 8 bases remained unmatched. The CDR3 loop spans 15 amino acids. The CDR3 is CASSGASGTSGELFF. The DNA of the CDR3 is TGTGCCAGCAGCGGTGCTAGCGGGACCTCAGGGGAGCTGTTTTTT.

This chain uses TRBV5-6 with TRBJ1-5; 8 bases are shared with TRBD1. CDR1 SGHDT and CDR2 YYEEEE come from the germline V gene. The CDR3 runs 15 residues. The V segment lost 3 bases and the J segment 4 bases; nucleotides outside the gene matches: 6. CDR3 bases: TGTGCCAGCAGCTCGGGACAGGTATGGAATCAGCCCCAGCATTTT. Encoded protein: CASSSGQVWNQPQHF. The variable domain in full, with the rest retrieved from reference TRBV5-6 and TRBJ1-5, is DAGVTQSPTHLIKTRGQQVTLRCSPKSGHDTVSWYQQALGQGPQFIFQYYEEEERQRGNFPDRFSGHQFPNYSSELNVNALLLGDSALYLCASSSGQVWNQPQHFGDGTRLSIL.

V gene TRBV4-3 combines with J gene TRBJ2-3; D possibly corresponds to TRBD2 (5 bases). In germline, CDR1 is LGHNA, CDR2 YSLEER. The CDR3 sequence is 17 residues long. The germline V and J ends were trimmed by 0 bases and 5 bases, with 18 bases remaining between them. As DNA, the CDR3 is TGCGCCAGCAGCCAAGATGGTGTAGCGTTGGCAAAAGATACGCAGTATTTT. Translation gives CASSQDGVALAKDTQYF.

The table lists this clone with a count of one. This rearrangement joins TRBV7-3 to TRBJ1-1, with 9 positions matching TRBD1. With V trimmed by 4 bases and J by 7 bases, 4 bases remained unmatched. Germline lookup yields CDR1 SGHTA and CDR2 FQGTGA. This CDR3 is built from 13 residues. CDR3 residues: CASSSGQGLEAFF. The CDR3 region has the DNA TGTGCCAGCAGCTCTGGACAGGGGCTTGAAGCTTTCTTT.

In its sample, this clone was seen once. The J gene is TRBJ1-3, the V gene TRBV10-3; D is uncertain. Per germline, CDR1 ENHRY and CDR2 SYGVKD. The CDR3 is 13 residues long. Trimming shortened V by 6 bases and J by 1 base, and 7 bases separated the two germline ends. The CDR3 DNA sequence: TGTGCCATCAGGAGGGATTCTGGAAACACCATATATTTT. This encodes CAIRRDSGNTIYF.

The chain employs TRBV3-1 (or the pseudogene TRBV3-2) and TRBJ1-4; 7 positions match TRBD1. J gave up 1 base and V 4 bases, and 3 bases lay outside the gene matches. The germline V gene has CDR1 LGHDT and CDR2 YNNKEL (reference sequence). The CDR3 is made up of 15 amino acids. CDR3 coding DNA: TGTGCCAGCAGCCCACGGGACAGAACTAATGAAAAACTGTTTTTT. This sequence encodes CASSPRDRTNEKLFF.

The chain uses TRBV28 and TRBJ1-2, with TRBD1 matching over 9 bases. This CDR3 comprises 15 residues. V trimming: 6 bases; J trimming: 4 bases; junction bases outside the gene matches: 9. The germline V gene encodes CDR1 MDHEN and CDR2 SYDVKM. The CDR3 DNA reads as TGTGCCAGCAGACGAGGGACAGGGCAATCCTATGGCTACACCTTC. Protein product: CASRRGTGQSYGYTF.